These T cell receptor beta chains were read from a single sample in a study of OX40 agonist ivuxolimab in advanced cancers. Assay: immunoSEQ multiplex PCR; the TCRdb copy retains only in-frame clones and omits some. The table shows around 70,000 clones, with 85% occurring only once. The sequencing here drew on CD4+ or CD8+ T cells sorted from blood, taken in a trial of the OX40 agonist ivuxolimab. These receptors were obtained from an adult with an advanced solid tumor such as melanoma, head and neck, liver or kidney cancer. The conserved cysteine and the conserved F or W are not part of the CDR3 here. Each record gives: D gene, CDR3 length, J gene, V gene, CDR3 protein. A D gene is named only where the DNA matches it firmly.

TRBD2 13 TRBJ2-3 TRBV10-3 AISLLAGGADTQY
TRBD1 11 TRBJ2-7 TRBV19 ATPGQSNYEQY
- 13 TRBJ1-5 TRBV2 ASKGGAGGNQPQH
- 14 TRBJ1-5 TRBV9 ASSVGPRGLEGAQH
- 9 TRBJ2-7 TRBV11-2 ASRSGVEQY
- 10 TRBJ1-5 TRBV6-6 ASSYLDQPQH
- 12 TRBJ1-3 TRBV18 ASSPPGGRNTIY
- 11 TRBJ1-1 TRBV18 ASSPQGNTEAF
- 11 TRBJ2-7 TRBV30 AWRIYGAYEQY
- 9 TRBJ2-1 TRBV27 ASRAYNEQF
- 12 TRBJ2-3 TRBV6-1 ASEWADHTDTQY
- 11 TRBJ2-7 TRBV18 ASSSGTTYEQY
- 14 TRBJ1-5 TRBV7-8 ASSSGEGWVNQPQH
- 12 TRBJ2-7 TRBV15 ATSFRDGAYEQY
- 15 TRBJ2-1 TRBV23-1 ASSRGGLGSSYNEQF
TRBD1 14 TRBJ2-5 TRBV5-4 ASSSASGTDWETQY
- 13 TRBJ2-7 TRBV7-2 ASSLSGVGSYEQY
- 10 TRBJ1-4 TRBV2 ASSPTNEKLF
TRBD2 15 TRBJ2-5 TRBV4-3 ASSLALASGAQETQY
TRBD1 13 TRBJ1-1 TRBV19 ASSSTGQAVPKAF
TRBD1 11 TRBJ2-5 TRBV7-2 ASSRTGDETQY
- 12 TRBJ1-4 TRBV29-1 SVGLGTSLEKLF
TRBD2 15 TRBJ2-3 TRBV2 ASSATWGLAETDTQY
- 11 TRBJ1-5 TRBV6-1 ASSEVQDQPQH
- 13 TRBJ2-7 TRBV19 ASSWRTVSSYEQY
- 12 TRBJ2-2 TRBV6-4 ASSVGVSTGELF
TRBD1 13 TRBJ1-3 TRBV6-1 ASRGGTGAGNTIY
- 11 TRBJ1-1 TRBV7-9 ASSLVLGTEAF
- 12 TRBJ2-7 TRBV11-2 ASSRVAAGYEQY
- 16 TRBJ1-2 TRBV5-1 ASSFGGVTGGRNYGYT
TRBD2 14 TRBJ2-2 TRBV7-2 ASSLVAGANGGELF
- 12 TRBJ2-7 TRBV27 ASRLAPASFEQY
- 12 TRBJ1-6 TRBV6-1 ASSPRDNNSPLH
- 10 TRBJ1-1 TRBV19 ASSRGSAEAF
TRBD1 11 TRBJ2-3 TRBV5-1 ASSRQGADTQY
- 10 TRBJ2-1 TRBV5-1 ASSLGSYEQF
TRBD1 13 TRBJ1-1 TRBV13 ASSSRGRVNTEAF
- 12 TRBJ2-2 TRBV28 ASSRDTNTGELF
TRBD2 12 TRBJ2-3 TRBV7-2 ASPPASGGDTQY
- 12 TRBJ1-5 TRBV5-6 ASSFGQHNQPQH
- 10 TRBJ2-5 TRBV6-4 ASVRGVETQY
- 10 TRBJ2-1 TRBV2 ASKEDLSEQF
- 10 TRBJ2-7 TRBV9 ASSPGYYEQY
TRBD1 13 TRBJ2-7 TRBV30 AWSALRDSSYEQY
- 10 TRBJ1-1 TRBV28 ASNHANTEAF
- 14 TRBJ1-6 TRBV27 ASSRARATPNSPLH
- 13 TRBJ2-5 TRBV5-1 ASSSSRVAQETQY
- 10 TRBJ2-5 TRBV9 ASSWGGETQY
- 11 TRBJ2-7 TRBV6-1 ASGFWSSYEQY
- 14 TRBJ1-1 TRBV6-4 ASSAPHPPMNTEAF
- 12 TRBJ2-2 TRBV5-1 ASSLVVVTGELF
- 14 TRBJ2-1 TRBV7-3 ASSPQGGLLYNEQF
TRBD2 13 TRBJ2-7 TRBV18 ASSPPGTSGYEQY
- 15 TRBJ2-6 TRBV2 ASVVLASSSGANVLT
- 11 TRBJ2-3 TRBV11-2 ASSPGLTDTQY
- 13 TRBJ1-2 TRBV19 ASSRQQGGSYGYT
- 11 TRBJ1-1 TRBV5-8 ASSLSSNTEAF
- 12 TRBJ2-2 TRBV9 ASSVDRNTGELF